What follows are 5 T cell receptor beta chains derived from one specimen sequenced in a study of T-cell reconstitution after alpha-beta-depleted transplantation in children. Unique molecular identifiers were incorporated into the prepared TCRbeta library. TCRdb independently ran MiXCR on the PCR reads; one entry per CDR3 protein. Of about 140,000 distinct CDR3 sequences listed, 8.5% to 10% are singletons. The specimen comprised PBMCs, mostly from graft donor cells, sampled 180 days after TCRalphabeta/CD19-depleted stem cell transplant. These TCRs come from a female patient younger than 10 who had a stem cell transplant for congenital amegakaryocytic thrombocytopenia, so the T cells may come from the graft donor.

Ten or more counts support this clonotype. The rearrangement links TRBV5-1 to TRBJ2-5; 10 nucleotides match TRBD2. J lost 4 bases, V lost 4 bases, and 7 bases had no gene match. CDR1 and CDR2 from the germline V gene are SGHRS and YFSETQ. The CDR3 contains 15 residues. The CDR3 coding sequence is TGCGCCAGCAGCAGGACTCTAGCGGGGGTAGAGACCCAGTACTTC. Amino acids: CASSRTLAGVETQYF. The full variable domain, its missing parts supplied by reference TRBV5-1 and TRBJ2-5, is KAGVTQTPRYLIKTRGQQVTLSCSPISGHRSVSWYQQTPGQGLQFLFEYFSETQRNKGNFPGRFSGRQFSNSRSEMNVSTLELGDSALYLCASSRTLAGVETQYFGPGTRLLVL.

This clonotype was counted many times. The CDR3 nucleotides are TGCAGTGCCCTAGGGGACTTGAAGAGCACAGATACGCAGTATTTT. Translation gives CSALGDLKSTDTQYF. The chain joins TRBV20-1 to TRBJ2-3; a weak D match, TRBD2 (6 bases). CDR1 is DFQATT and CDR2 is SNEGSKA in the germline V gene (reference sequence). The V end was cut by 6 bases, the J end by 0 bases, with 16 bases between. The CDR3 consists of 15 residues.

This clonotype was found many times. This chain connects TRBV20-1 to TRBJ2-1; 11 nucleotides line up with TRBD2. CDR3 length: 16 amino acids. Germline values: CDR1 DFQATT, CDR2 SNEGSKA (reference sequence). The J segment lost 6 bases and the V segment lost 2 bases, leaving 9 bases of the junction unmatched. The CDR3 coding sequence is TGCAGTGCTAGACTCCCTCTAGCGGGAGGATCCAATGAGCAGTTCTTC. The encoded protein is CSARLPLAGGSNEQFF.

In this sample, this clonotype turned up a few times. The chain carries TRBV12-3 or TRBV12-4 and TRBJ2-1; TRBD1 agrees at 8 bases. V shed 7 bases, J shed 3 bases, and the junction held 11 bases outside the gene matches. The CDR3 sequence is 16 residues long. CDR3 bases: TGTGCCAGCAAGCAACAGGGGGGAGAAAACTACAATGAGCAGTTCTTC. It encodes CASKQQGGENYNEQFF.

The chain employs TRBV28 and TRBJ2-5; 9 bases match TRBD1. Germline V gene sequence: CDR1 MDHEN, CDR2 SYDVKM. The CDR3 extends over 16 amino acids. J was trimmed by 3 bases and V by 8 bases; bases with no gene match: 13. CDR3 amino acids: CASPHSPGQGEETQYF. The CDR3 nucleotides read TGTGCCAGCCCCCACTCTCCGGGACAGGGAGAAGAGACCCAGTACTTC.